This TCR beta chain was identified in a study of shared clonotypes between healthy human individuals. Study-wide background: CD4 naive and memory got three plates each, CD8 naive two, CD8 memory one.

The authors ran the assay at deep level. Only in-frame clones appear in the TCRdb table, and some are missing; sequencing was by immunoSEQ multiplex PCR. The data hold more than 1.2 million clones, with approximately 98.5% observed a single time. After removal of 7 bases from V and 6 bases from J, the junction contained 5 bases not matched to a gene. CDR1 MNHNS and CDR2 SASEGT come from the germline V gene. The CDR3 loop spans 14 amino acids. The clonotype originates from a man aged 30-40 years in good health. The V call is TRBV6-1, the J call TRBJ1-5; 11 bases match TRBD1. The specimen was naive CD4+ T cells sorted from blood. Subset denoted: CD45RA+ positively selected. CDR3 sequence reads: CASMKDRGPQPQHF. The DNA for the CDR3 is TGTGCCAGCATGAAGGACAGGGGGCCTCAGCCCCAGCATTTT.